Shown below are 24 T cell receptor beta chains from a single sample sequenced in a study of CD8+CD57+ T cells in acquired aplastic anemia. Patients chosen for sequencing had shown CD8+CD57+ cell expansion by flow cytometry. Genomic DNA acted as the template from which TCR beta VDJ combination and CDR3 sequence profiling were carried out. TCRdb re-derived calls from the reads in MiXCR, one entry per CDR3 protein. This table has 150,000 or so distinct CDR3 sequences, around 50% appearing once. The sample was sorted CD4+, CD8+, or CD8+CD57+ T cells (not recorded which) from PBMCs. The receptors derive from a human donor with aplastic anemia.

This clonotype has at least ten counts. V is TRBV6-1 and J is TRBJ2-5; D is ambiguous. Trimming pared 4 bases from V and 5 bases from J, leaving 8 bases between. This CDR3 spans 12 amino acids. Germline loops: CDR1 MNHNS, CDR2 SASEGT. CDR3 coding DNA: TGTGCCAGCAGTGCCTCTTGGGAGACCCAGTACTTC. The encoded protein is CASSASWETQYF.

This clonotype appeared many times. V gene TRBV20-1 combines with J gene TRBJ1-5; a weak D match, TRBD1 (5 bases). Deletions cut 0 bases from V and 4 bases from J, with 13 bases between. This CDR3 has 15 amino acids. CDR1 and CDR2 from the germline V gene are DFQATT and SNEGSKA (reference sequence). CDR3 sequence reads: CSARDPGGKNQPQHF. The CDR3 nucleotides are TGCAGTGCTAGAGACCCGGGGGGTAAAAATCAGCCCCAGCATTTT.

At least ten counts were recorded for this clonotype. The J gene is TRBJ2-1, the V gene TRBV4-2; 10 positions agree with TRBD1. The CDR3 spans 16 residues. Germline-derived CDR1 and CDR2 are LGHNA and YNFKEQ. With V trimmed by 3 bases and J by 5 bases, 7 bases remained unmatched. CDR3 nucleotide sequence: TGTGCCAGCAGCCACGCGGACAGGGGGACGCACAATGAGCAGTTCTTC. Protein sequence: CASSHADRGTHNEQFF.

V usage is TRBV2 and J usage is TRBJ1-6; no definite D call. V was cut by 2 bases and J by 10 bases, with 9 bases left in between. The germline CDR1 and CDR2 sequences are SNHLY and FYNNEI. This CDR3 has 13 amino acids. DNA of the CDR3: TGTGCCAGCAGTGAATCGGGGAAATCACCCCTCCACTTT. Its protein product is CASSESGKSPLHF.

A word on this clonotype: This may be a read error, as it is one base from a much larger clone. The chain combines TRBV4-3 with TRBJ1-4, with TRBD1 as a possible D gene (6 bases). CDR3 length: 14 residues. CDR1 is LGHNA and CDR2 is YSLEER in the germline V gene. CDR3 nucleotides: TGCGCCAGCAGCCTTTGGACAGCGGATGAAAAACTGCTTTTT. Its protein is CASSLWTADEKLLF.

The chain employs TRBV15 and TRBJ1-5, with D hard to call. The CDR3 is made up of 13 amino acids. Germline V gives CDR1 LNHNV, CDR2 YYDKDF (reference sequence). V lost 1 base and J 6 bases, leaving 7 bases between the germline ends. Here the CDR3 DNA reads TGTGCCACCAGCAGAGGACCCTCTCAGCCCCAGCATTTT. This encodes CATSRGPSQPQHF.

To note about this clonotype: Relative to the germline gene, one junction end is altered; a read error may explain this. The chain is built from TRBV6-2 or TRBV6-3 and TRBJ2-1; either TRBD1 or TRBD2 may fit D (5 bases each). Germline values: CDR1 MNHEY, CDR2 SVGEGT. This CDR3 spans 12 amino acids. This chain's CDR3 is CATQAQLGVISF. Here the CDR3 DNA reads TGTGCCACTCAAGCCCAACTAGGGGTTATCTCTTTC.

V and J are TRBV7-2 and TRBJ1-2; TRBD1 matches at 7 bases. This CDR3 has 13 amino acids. Germline V CDR1 and CDR2: SGHTA, FQGNSA. Germline trimming cut 5 bases from V and 7 bases from J; bases unmatched to any gene: 7. Written as DNA, the CDR3 is TGTGCCAGCAGCCAGACAGGGTTTGGTGGCTACACCTTC. Translating it yields CASSQTGFGGYTF. The full variable domain, in which reference TRBV7-2 and TRBJ1-2 provide the parts outside the CDR3, is GAGVSQSPSNKVTEKGKDVELRCDPISGHTALYWYRQSLGQGLEFLIYFQGNSAPDKSGLPSDRFSAERTGGSVSTLTIQRTQQEDSAVYLCASSQTGFGGYTFGSGTRLTVV.

The CDR3 loop reads CAIGVVGLAYEQYF. For the CDR3, the DNA is TGTGCCATCGGGGTGGTGGGGTTAGCCTACGAGCAGTACTTC. This chain connects TRBV10-3 to TRBJ2-7; D not certain. In germline, CDR1 is ENHRY, CDR2 SYGVKD. The CDR3 consists of 14 residues. V was shortened by 8 bases and J by 2 bases, with 16 bases between the two germline ends.

The chain links TRBV24-1 to TRBJ2-1, with TRBD2 matching over 11 bases. V shed 6 bases, J shed 7 bases, and the junction held 10 bases outside the gene matches. CDR1 and CDR2 from the germline V gene are KGHDR and SFDVKD. The CDR3 spans 16 residues. DNA of the CDR3: TGTGCCACCAGTTCTCCACCGGGACTAGCGGAGAATGAGCAGTTCTTC. Translating gives CATSSPPGLAENEQFF.

The chain uses TRBV10-3 and TRBJ2-7, with TRBD2 as a possible D gene (6 bases). V was clipped by 6 bases and J by 4 bases, with 13 bases between them. This CDR3 has 13 residues. In germline, CDR1 is ENHRY, CDR2 SYGVKD. CDR3 nucleotide sequence: TGTGCCATCAGCGTGGGCGGAGGGTACGAGCAGTACTTC. This codes for CAISVGGGYEQYF.

The chain has TRBV7-6 and TRBJ2-5; either TRBD1 or TRBD2 may fit D (6 bases each). Germline CDR1 reads SGHVS; CDR2 reads FNYEAQ. The CDR3 covers 17 residues. V was trimmed by 0 bases and J by 5 bases, leaving 19 bases between them. CDR3 loop: CASSLAPRGVGTETQYF. The CDR3 DNA reads TGTGCCAGCAGCTTAGCTCCAAGGGGGGTCGGGACCGAGACCCAGTACTTC.

Ten or more counts support this clonotype. V and J are TRBV15 and TRBJ1-4; TRBD1 agrees at 8 bases. The ends lost 0 bases at V and 5 bases at J; junction bases unmatched: 2. The V gene's germline CDR1 is LNHNV and CDR2 YYDKDF (reference sequence). CDR3 size: 15 residues. CDR3 sequence (DNA): TGTGCCACCAGCAGAGAAGGACAGGGAAATGAAAAACTGTTTTTT. It encodes CATSREGQGNEKLFF.

About this clonotype itself: This clone may be a read error of a much larger clone one base away. The V gene is TRBV10-1, the J gene TRBJ1-1; D gene ambiguous. Per germline, CDR1 WNHNN and CDR2 SYGVQD (reference sequence). There are 13 residues in the CDR3. CDR3 residues: CASSQGVWTEDFF. For the CDR3, the DNA is TGCGCCAGCAGCCAAGGCGTTTGGACTGAAGATTTCTTT.

This clonotype was detected many times. This chain joins TRBV6-4 and TRBJ2-3, with D perhaps matching TRBD2 (7 bases). CDR3 length: 14 amino acids. CDR1 MRHNA and CDR2 SNTAGT come from the germline V gene. Trimming pared 2 bases from V and 2 bases from J, leaving 8 bases between. In DNA, the CDR3 is TGTGCCAGCAGTGACGGGGGGGCCACAGATACGCAGTATTTT. Translated: CASSDGGATDTQYF.

This sequence joins TRBV5-6 and TRBJ2-7; tentatively, D is TRBD2 (5 bases). The assigned J gene may be wrong: the sequence end matches TRBJ2-5 better. The CDR3 is 13 residues long. Looked up from germline, CDR1 is SGHDT and CDR2 is YYEEEE. The CDR3: CASSLRRWETQYF. The CDR3 region has the DNA TGTGCCAGCAGCTTGCGGAGGTGGGAGACCCAGTACTTC.

This chain connects TRBV20-1 to TRBJ1-6; D is unclear. The CDR3 is 14 residues long. From germline, CDR1 is DFQATT and CDR2 SNEGSKA (reference sequence). V dropped 4 bases and J dropped 7 bases, with 14 bases sitting between them. DNA for the CDR3: TGCAGTGCTACTCATGGGGTAGAGAATTCACCCCTCCACTTT. It codes for CSATHGVENSPLHF.

The rearrangement uses TRBV2 and TRBJ2-6, with 7 nucleotides matching TRBD1. V was clipped by 4 bases and J by 0 bases; unmatched bases: 0. This CDR3 spans 15 amino acids. In germline, CDR1 is SNHLY, CDR2 FYNNEI. The chain's CDR3 is CASSGDSSGANVLTF. The CDR3 DNA follows: TGTGCCAGCAGTGGGGACAGCTCTGGGGCCAACGTCCTGACTTTC.

In this sample, this clonotype turned up many times. The chain uses TRBV19 and TRBJ1-5; weak D call: TRBD1 (5 bases). V lost 7 bases to trimming and J lost 3 bases, with 10 bases between them. The CDR3 runs 13 residues. Germline V CDR1 and CDR2: LNHDA, SQIVND (reference sequence). The CDR3 coding sequence is TGTGCCAGTATCGCGGGGGTCAATCAGCCCCAGCATTTT. Translation: CASIAGVNQPQHF.

The V and J genes are TRBV7-9 and TRBJ1-1; the D gene is possibly TRBD1 (6 bases). The germline V and J ends were trimmed by 6 bases and 5 bases, with 19 bases remaining between them. CDR3 length: 15 amino acids. CDR1 is SEHNR and CDR2 is FQNEAQ in the germline V gene (reference sequence). Here the CDR3 DNA reads TGTGCCAGCAGGGGACAAGCGGGTGGGGTAACTGAAGCTTTCTTT. As protein: CASRGQAGGVTEAFF.

This clonotype was picked up many times. The chain combines TRBV5-1 with TRBJ2-7, with 9 positions matching TRBD1. The CDR3 extends over 15 amino acids. V dropped 0 bases and J dropped 5; count of bases not matched to a gene: 6. Germline V gives CDR1 SGHRS, CDR2 YFSETQ. Here the CDR3 reads CASSLARGQGHEQYF. DNA of the CDR3: TGCGCCAGCAGCTTGGCAAGGGGACAGGGCCACGAGCAGTACTTC.

V gene TRBV6-1 combines with J gene TRBJ2-5; D possibly corresponds to TRBD1 (6 bases). Germline V gene sequence: CDR1 MNHNS, CDR2 SASEGT. The CDR3 runs 12 residues. CDR3 DNA: TGTTCCACTCTGGACAGACAAGAGACCCAGTACTTC. Amino acid sequence: CSTLDRQETQYF.

The rearrangement links TRBV2 to TRBJ1-1, with D tentatively TRBD1 (5 bases). The V and J ends lost 1 base and 1 base respectively, with 10 bases between them. The CDR3 length is 15 residues. Looked up from germline, CDR1 is SNHLY and CDR2 is FYNNEI. CDR3 loop: CASSEEWTQNTEAFF. CDR3 sequence (DNA): TGTGCCAGCAGTGAAGAGTGGACACAGAACACTGAAGCTTTCTTT.

The table lists this clonotype with many counts. The gene calls are TRBV27 and TRBJ1-6; no definite D call. This CDR3 has 14 amino acids. V lost 3 bases to trimming and J lost 5 bases, with 8 bases between them. Germline CDR1 is MNHEY and CDR2 is SMNVEV (reference sequence). The CDR3 DNA reads as TGTGCCAGCAGTTTGGGGTGGGATAATTCACCCCTCCACTTT. Its translation is CASSLGWDNSPLHF.